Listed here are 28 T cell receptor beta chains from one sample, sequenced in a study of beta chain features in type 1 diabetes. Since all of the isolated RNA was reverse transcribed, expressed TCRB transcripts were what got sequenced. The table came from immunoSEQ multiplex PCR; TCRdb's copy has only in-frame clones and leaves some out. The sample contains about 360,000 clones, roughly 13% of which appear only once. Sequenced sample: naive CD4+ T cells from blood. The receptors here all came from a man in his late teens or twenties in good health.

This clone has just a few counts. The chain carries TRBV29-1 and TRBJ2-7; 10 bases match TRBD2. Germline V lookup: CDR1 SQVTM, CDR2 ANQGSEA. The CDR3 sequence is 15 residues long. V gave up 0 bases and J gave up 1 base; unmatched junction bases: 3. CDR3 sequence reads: CSVEEGTSVSYEQYF. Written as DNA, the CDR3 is TGCAGCGTTGAAGAAGGGACTAGCGTTTCCTACGAGCAGTACTTC.

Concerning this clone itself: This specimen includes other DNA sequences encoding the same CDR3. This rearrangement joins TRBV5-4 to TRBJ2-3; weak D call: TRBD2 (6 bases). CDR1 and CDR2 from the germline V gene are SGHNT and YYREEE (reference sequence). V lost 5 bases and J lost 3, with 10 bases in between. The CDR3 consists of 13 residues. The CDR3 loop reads CASSLAGTDTQYF. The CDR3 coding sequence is TGTGCCAGCAGTCTCGCGGGAACAGATACGCAGTATTTT. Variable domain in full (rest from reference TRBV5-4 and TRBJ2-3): ETGVTQSPTHLIKTRGQQVTLRCSSQSGHNTVSWYQQALGQGPQFIFQYYREEENGRGNFPPRFSGLQFPNYSSELNVNALELDDSALYLCASSLAGTDTQYFGPGTRLTVL.

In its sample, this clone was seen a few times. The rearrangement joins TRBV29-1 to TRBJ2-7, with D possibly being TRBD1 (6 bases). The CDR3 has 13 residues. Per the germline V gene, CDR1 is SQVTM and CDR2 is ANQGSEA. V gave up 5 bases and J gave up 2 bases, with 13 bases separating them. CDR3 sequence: CSVQGRDTYEQYF. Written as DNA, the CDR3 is TGCAGCGTTCAGGGTAGGGACACCTACGAGCAGTACTTC.

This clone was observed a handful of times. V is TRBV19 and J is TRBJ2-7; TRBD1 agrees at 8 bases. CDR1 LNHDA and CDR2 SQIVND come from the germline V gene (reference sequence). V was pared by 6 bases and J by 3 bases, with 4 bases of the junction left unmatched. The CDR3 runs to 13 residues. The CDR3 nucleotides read TGTGCCAGTAGAGGACAGGGAGACTACGAGCAGTACTTC. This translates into CASRGQGDYEQYF.

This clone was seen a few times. This CDR3 reads CASSRQVNQAYEQYF. The CDR3 DNA follows: TGTGCCAGCAGCCGACAGGTGAATCAGGCCTACGAGCAGTACTTC. This sequence joins TRBV7-2 and TRBJ2-7, with a possible D match to TRBD1 (6 bases). The germline gives CDR1 SGHTA, CDR2 FQGNSA. The CDR3 consists of 15 residues. The V and J ends lost 5 bases and 2 bases respectively, with 16 bases between them.

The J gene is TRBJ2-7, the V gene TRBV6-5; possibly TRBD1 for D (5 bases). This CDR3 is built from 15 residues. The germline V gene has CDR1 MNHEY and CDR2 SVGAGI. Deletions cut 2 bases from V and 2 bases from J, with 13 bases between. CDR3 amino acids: CASSYVDSAAYEQYF. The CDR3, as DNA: TGTGCCAGCAGTTACGTCGACAGCGCAGCCTACGAGCAGTACTTC.

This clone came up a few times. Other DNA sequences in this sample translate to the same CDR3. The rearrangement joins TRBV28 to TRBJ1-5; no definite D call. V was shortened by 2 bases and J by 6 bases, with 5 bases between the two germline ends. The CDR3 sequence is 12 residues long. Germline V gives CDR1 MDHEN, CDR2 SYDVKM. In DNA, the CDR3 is TGTGCCAGCAGTTTACCGGGTCAGCCCCAGCATTTT. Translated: CASSLPGQPQHF.

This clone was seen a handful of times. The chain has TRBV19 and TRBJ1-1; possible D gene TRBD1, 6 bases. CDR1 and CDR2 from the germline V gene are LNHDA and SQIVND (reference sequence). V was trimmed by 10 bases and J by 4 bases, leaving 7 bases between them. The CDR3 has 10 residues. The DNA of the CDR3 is TGTGCCACAGGGGTCACTGAAGCTTTCTTT. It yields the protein CATGVTEAFF.

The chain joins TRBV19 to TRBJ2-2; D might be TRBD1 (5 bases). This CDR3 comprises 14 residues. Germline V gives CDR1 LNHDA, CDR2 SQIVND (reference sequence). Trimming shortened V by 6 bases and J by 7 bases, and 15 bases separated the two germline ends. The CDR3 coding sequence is TGTGCCAGTAGATCAGACAGTTTACACGGGGAGCTGTTTTTT. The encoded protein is CASRSDSLHGELFF.

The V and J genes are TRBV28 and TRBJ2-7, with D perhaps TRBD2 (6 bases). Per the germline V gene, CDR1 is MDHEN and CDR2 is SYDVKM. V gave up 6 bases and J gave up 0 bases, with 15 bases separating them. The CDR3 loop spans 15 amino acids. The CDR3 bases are TGTGCCAGCAGCCCCGGGACTCCGAGCTCCTACGAGCAGTACTTC. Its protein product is CASSPGTPSSYEQYF.

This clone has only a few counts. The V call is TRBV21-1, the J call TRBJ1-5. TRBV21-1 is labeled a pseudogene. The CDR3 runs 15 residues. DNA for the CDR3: TGTGCCAGCAGCAAACAAATGAGGGTGGCAGAGCCCCAGCATTTT. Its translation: CASSKQMRVAEPQHF.

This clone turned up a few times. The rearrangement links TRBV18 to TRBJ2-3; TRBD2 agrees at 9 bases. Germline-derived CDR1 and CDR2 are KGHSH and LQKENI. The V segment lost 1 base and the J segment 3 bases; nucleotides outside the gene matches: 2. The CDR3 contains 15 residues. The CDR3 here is CASSPQLAGTDTQYF. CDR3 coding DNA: TGTGCCAGCTCACCACAGCTAGCGGGGACAGATACGCAGTATTTT. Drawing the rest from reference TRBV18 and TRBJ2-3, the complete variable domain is NAGVMQNPRHLVRRRGQEARLRCSPMKGHSHVYWYRQLPEEGLKFMVYLQKENIIDESGMPKERFSAEFPKEGPSILRIQQVVRGDSAAYFCASSPQLAGTDTQYFGPGTRLTVL.

The CDR3 is CAWSGVAAYYNEQFF. In nucleotides, the CDR3 is TGTGCCTGGAGTGGGGTAGCGGCCTACTACAATGAGCAGTTCTTC. The chain uses TRBV30 and TRBJ2-1; possible D gene TRBD2, 6 bases. In germline, CDR1 is GTSNPN, CDR2 SVGIG (reference sequence). CDR3 size: 15 residues. Between the trimmed V and J ends, which lost 1 base and 3 bases, there was a span of 13 bases.

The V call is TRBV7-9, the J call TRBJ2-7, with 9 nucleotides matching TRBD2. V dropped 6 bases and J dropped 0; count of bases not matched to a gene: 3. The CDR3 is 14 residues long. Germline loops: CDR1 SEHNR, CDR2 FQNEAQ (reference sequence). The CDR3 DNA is TGTGCCAGCAGTTGGCGGGGGGGCTCCTACGAGCAGTACTTC. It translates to CASSWRGGSYEQYF.

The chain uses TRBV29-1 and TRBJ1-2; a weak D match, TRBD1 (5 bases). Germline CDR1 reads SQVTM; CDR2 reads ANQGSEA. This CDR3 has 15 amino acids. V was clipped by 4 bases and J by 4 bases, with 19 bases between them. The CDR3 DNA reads TGCAGCGTTGTGGGACTTCTGGGGGTAGGCTATGGCTACACCTTC. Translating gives CSVVGLLGVGYGYTF. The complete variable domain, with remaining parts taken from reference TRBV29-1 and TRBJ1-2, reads SAVISQKPSRDICQRGTSLTIQCQVDSQVTMMFWYRQQPGQSLTLIATANQGSEATYESGFVIDKFPISRPNLTFSTLTVSNMSPEDSSIYLCSVVGLLGVGYGYTFGSGTRLTVV.

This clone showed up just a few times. CDR3 amino acids: CAWNTGMANSPLHF. In DNA form, the CDR3 reads TGTGCCTGGAATACAGGGATGGCTAATTCACCCCTCCACTTT. The chain uses TRBV30 and TRBJ1-6; D may be TRBD1 (6 bases). The CDR3 totals 14 residues. Trimming shortened V by 4 bases and J by 6 bases, and 13 bases separated the two germline ends. CDR1 is GTSNPN and CDR2 is SVGIG in the germline V gene (reference sequence).

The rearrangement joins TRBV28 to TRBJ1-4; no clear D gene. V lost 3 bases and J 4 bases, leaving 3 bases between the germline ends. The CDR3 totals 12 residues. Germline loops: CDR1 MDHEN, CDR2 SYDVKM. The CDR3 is CASSFGNEKLFF. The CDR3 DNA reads TGTGCCAGCAGTTTCGGTAATGAAAAACTGTTTTTT.

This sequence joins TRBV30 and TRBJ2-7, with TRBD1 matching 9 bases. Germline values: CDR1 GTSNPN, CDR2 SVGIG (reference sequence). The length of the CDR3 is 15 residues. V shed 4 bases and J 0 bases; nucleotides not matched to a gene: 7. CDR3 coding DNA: TGTGCCTGGACCAAAGGGGACAGGGCCTCCTACGAGCAGTACTTC. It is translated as CAWTKGDRASYEQYF.

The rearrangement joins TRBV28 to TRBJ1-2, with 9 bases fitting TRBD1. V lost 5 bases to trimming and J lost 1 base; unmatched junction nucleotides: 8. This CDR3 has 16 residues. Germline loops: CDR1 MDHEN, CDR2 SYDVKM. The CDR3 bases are TGTGCCAGCAGTCCCCCCGGGACAGGGTTTAACTATGGCTACACCTTC. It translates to CASSPPGTGFNYGYTF.

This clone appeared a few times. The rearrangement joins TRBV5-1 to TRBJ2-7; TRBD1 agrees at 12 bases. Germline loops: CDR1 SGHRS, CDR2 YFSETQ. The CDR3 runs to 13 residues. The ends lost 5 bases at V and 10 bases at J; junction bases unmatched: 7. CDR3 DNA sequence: TGCGCCAGCAGACCGGGACAGGGGGCCGATCAGTACTTC. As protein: CASRPGQGADQYF. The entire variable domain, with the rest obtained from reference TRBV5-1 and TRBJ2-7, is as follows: KAGVTQTPRYLIKTRGQQVTLSCSPISGHRSVSWYQQTPGQGLQFLFEYFSETQRNKGNFPGRFSGRQFSNSRSEMNVSTLELGDSALYLCASRPGQGADQYFGPGTRLTVT.

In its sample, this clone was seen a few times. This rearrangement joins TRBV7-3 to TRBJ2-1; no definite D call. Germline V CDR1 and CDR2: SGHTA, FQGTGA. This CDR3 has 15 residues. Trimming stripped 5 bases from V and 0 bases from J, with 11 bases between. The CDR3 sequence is CASSIQQSSYNEQFF. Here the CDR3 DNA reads TGTGCCAGCAGCATACAACAGAGCTCCTACAATGAGCAGTTCTTC.

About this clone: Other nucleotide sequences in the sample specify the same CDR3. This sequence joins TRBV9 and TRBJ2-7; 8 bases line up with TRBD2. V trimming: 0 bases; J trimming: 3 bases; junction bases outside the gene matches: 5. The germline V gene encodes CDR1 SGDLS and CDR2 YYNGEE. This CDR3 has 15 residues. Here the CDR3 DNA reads TGTGCCAGCAGCGTAGGAGGGACTAGTGTCTACGAGCAGTACTTC. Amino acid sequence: CASSVGGTSVYEQYF.

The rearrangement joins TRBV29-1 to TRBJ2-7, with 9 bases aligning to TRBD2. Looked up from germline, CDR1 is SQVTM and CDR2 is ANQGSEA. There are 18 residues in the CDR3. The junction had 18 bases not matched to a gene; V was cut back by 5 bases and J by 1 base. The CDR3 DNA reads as TGCAGCGTTCGTGGGGTGGCTGCGGGAGGGGAGAGGTCCTACGAGCAGTACTTC. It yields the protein CSVRGVAAGGERSYEQYF.

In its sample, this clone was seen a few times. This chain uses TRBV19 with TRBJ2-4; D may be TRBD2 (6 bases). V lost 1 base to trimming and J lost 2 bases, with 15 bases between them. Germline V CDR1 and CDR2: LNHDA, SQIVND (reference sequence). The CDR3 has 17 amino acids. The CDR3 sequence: CASSIGLGGRTKNIQYF. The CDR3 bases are TGTGCCAGTAGTATAGGCCTCGGGGGTCGGACCAAAAACATTCAGTACTTC. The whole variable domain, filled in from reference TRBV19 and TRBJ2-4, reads DGGITQSPKYLFRKEGQNVTLSCEQNLNHDAMYWYRQDPGQGLRLIYYSQIVNDFQKGDIAEGYSVSREKKESFPLTVTSAQKNPTAFYLCASSIGLGGRTKNIQYFGAGTRLSVL.

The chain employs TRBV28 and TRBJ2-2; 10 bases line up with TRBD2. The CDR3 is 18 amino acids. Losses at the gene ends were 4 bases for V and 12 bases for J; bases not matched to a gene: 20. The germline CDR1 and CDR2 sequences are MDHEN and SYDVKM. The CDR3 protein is CASSSTRFPAGGRGKLFF. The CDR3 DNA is TGTGCCAGCAGTTCCACCCGTTTCCCAGCGGGAGGGCGGGGGAAGCTGTTTTTT.

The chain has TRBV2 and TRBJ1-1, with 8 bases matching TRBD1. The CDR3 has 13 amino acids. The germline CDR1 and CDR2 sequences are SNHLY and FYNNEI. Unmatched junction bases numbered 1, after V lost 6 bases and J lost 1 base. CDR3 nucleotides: TGTGCCAGCAGGGGGACAGGGAACACTGAAGCTTTCTTT. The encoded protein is CASRGTGNTEAFF.

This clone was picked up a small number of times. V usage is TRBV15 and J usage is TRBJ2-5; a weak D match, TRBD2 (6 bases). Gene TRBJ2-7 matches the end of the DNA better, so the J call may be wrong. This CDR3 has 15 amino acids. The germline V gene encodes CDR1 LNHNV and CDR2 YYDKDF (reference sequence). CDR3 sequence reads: CATSRDRGKTYEQYF. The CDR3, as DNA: TGTGCCACCAGCAGAGATCGGGGGAAGACCTACGAGCAGTACTTC.

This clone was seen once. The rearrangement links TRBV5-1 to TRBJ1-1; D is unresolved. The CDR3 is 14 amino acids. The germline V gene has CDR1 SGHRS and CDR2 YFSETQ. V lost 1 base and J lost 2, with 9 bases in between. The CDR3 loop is CASSLLEVNTEAFF. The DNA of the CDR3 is TGCGCCAGCAGCTTGCTTGAGGTTAACACTGAAGCTTTCTTT. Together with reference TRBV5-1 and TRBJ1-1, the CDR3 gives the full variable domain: KAGVTQTPRYLIKTRGQQVTLSCSPISGHRSVSWYQQTPGQGLQFLFEYFSETQRNKGNFPGRFSGRQFSNSRSEMNVSTLELGDSALYLCASSLLEVNTEAFFGQGTRLTVV.